This T cell receptor beta chain originates from a study of cytomegalovirus exposure and HLA in healthy donors. A note on this clone: Antigen specificity is unknown.

The PCR used 60 Vbeta and 13 Jbeta primers. Assay: immunoSEQ multiplex PCR; the TCRdb copy retains only in-frame clones and omits some. The sample has roughly 200,000 clones; approximately 79% are singletons. This CDR3 is 13 amino acids long. Germline CDR1 and CDR2: MGHRA and YSYEKL. Trimming removed 5 bases at V and 3 bases at J, with 11 bases between. Study-wide findings and caveats: In an earlier analysis, in several hundred donors, most V segments appeared productive either ~87% or ~30% of the time.

The clonotype comes from a man in his fifties or sixties in good health and CMV-seronegative. Sequencing was done on a sample of PBMCs. V gene TRBV4-1 combines with J gene TRBJ2-7; possibly TRBD1 for D (5 bases). The CDR3 loop is CASSARQSYEQYF. DNA for the CDR3: TGCGCCAGCAGCGCGCGACAGAGCTACGAGCAGTACTTC.